The sequence of this T cell receptor (beta chain) was determined in a study of cytomegalovirus exposure and HLA in healthy donors. Looking at the study overall: An analysis done earlier identified 95 million to 140 million unique TCR beta sequences from about 179 million T cells.

In the case of this clone: The antigen is not known.

PCR primers comprised 60 Vbeta and 13 Jbeta primers. Method: immunoSEQ multiplex PCR; TCRdb's copy keeps in-frame clones and lacks some. Of some 180,000 clones listed, 75% to 85% are singletons. Whole-study findings and limits: According to a later analysis, donors in an Asian-associated ancestry cluster reportedly had fewer N-insertions than the approximately 670-donor mean.

The CDR3 runs to 14 residues. Trimming pared 4 bases from V and 2 bases from J, leaving 12 bases between. Germline values: CDR1 SEHNR, CDR2 FQNEAQ (reference sequence). The receptor was isolated from a woman between 25 and 40 years old in good health and CMV-seropositive. The sequencing input was PBMCs. The rearrangement joins TRBV7-9 to TRBJ2-7; weak D call: TRBD2 (5 bases). The CDR3 region is CASSSGREAYEQYF. The CDR3 DNA sequence: TGTGCCAGCAGCTCCGGACGGGAAGCCTACGAGCAGTACTTC.